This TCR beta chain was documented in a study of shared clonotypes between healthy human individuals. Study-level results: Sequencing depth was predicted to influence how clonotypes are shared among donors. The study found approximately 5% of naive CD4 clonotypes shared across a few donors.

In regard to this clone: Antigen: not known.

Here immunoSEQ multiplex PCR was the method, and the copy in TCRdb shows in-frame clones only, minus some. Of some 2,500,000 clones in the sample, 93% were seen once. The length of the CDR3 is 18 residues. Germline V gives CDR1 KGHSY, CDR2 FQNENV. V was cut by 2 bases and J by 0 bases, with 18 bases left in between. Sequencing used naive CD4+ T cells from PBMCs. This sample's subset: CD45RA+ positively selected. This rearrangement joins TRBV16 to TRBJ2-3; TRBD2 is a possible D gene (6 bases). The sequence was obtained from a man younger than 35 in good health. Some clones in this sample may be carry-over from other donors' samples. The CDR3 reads CASSQPTTAGLSTDTQYF. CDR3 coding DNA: TGTGCCAGCAGCCAACCAACGACAGCGGGCCTGAGCACAGATACGCAGTATTTT.